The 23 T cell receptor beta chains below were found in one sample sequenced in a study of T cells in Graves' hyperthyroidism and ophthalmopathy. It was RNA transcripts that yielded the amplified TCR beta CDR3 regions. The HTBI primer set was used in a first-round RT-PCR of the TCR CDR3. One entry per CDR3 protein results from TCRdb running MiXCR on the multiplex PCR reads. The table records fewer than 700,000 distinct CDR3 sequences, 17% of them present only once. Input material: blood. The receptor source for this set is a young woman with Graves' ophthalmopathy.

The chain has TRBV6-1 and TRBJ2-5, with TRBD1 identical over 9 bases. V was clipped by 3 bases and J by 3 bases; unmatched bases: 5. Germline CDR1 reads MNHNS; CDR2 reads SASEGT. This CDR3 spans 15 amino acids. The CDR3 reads CASSDWDRVEETQYF. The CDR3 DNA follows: TGTGCCAGCAGTGACTGGGACAGGGTAGAAGAGACCCAGTACTTC.

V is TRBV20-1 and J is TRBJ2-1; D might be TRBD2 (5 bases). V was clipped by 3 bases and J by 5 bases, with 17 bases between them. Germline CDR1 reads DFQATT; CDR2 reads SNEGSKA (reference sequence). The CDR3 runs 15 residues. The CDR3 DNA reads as TGCAGTGCTAGCATCGAGGACTTTATTCACAATGAGCAGTTCTTC. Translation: CSASIEDFIHNEQFF.

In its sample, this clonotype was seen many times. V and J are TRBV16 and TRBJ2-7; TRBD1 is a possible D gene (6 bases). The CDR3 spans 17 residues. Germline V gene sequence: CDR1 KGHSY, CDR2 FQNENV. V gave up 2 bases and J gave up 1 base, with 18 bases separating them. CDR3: CASSQDPRDKQSYEQYF. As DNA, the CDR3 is TGTGCCAGCAGCCAAGACCCCCGGGACAAACAATCCTACGAGCAGTACTTC.

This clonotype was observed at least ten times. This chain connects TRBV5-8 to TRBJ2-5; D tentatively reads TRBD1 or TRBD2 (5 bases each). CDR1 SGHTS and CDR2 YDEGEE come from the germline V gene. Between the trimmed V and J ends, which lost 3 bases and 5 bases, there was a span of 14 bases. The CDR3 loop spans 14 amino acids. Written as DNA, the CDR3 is TGTGCCAGCAGCTCGCCCGGGACCCGGGAGACCCAGTACTTC. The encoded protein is CASSSPGTRETQYF.

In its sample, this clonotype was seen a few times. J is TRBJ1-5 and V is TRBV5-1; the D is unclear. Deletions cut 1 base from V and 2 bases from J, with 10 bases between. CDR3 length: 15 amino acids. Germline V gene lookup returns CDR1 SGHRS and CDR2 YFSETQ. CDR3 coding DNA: TGCGCCAGCAGCTTGTCGCCGTATGGCAATCAGCCCCAGCATTTT. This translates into CASSLSPYGNQPQHF.

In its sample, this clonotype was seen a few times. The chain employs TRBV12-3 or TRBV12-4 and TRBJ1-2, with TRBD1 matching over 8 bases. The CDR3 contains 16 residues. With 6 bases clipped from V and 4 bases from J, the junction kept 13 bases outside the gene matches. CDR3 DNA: TGTGCCAGCAGCCCCATAGGGGCAGGGGGCAGCTATGGCTACACCTTC. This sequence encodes CASSPIGAGGSYGYTF.

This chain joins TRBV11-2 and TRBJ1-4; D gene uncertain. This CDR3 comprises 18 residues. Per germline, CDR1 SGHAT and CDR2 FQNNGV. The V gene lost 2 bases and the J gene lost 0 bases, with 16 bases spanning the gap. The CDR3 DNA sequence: TGTGCCAGCAGCTTATTCGGGGTAGGCTCCGCAACTAATGAAAAACTGTTTTTT. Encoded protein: CASSLFGVGSATNEKLFF.

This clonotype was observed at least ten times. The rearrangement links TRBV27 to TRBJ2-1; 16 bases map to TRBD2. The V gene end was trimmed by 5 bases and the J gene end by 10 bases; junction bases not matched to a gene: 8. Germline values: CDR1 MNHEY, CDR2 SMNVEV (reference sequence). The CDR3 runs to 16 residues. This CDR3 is CASSGTSGRAIDEQFF. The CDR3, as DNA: TGTGCCAGCAGTGGGACTAGCGGGAGGGCCATAGACGAGCAGTTCTTC.

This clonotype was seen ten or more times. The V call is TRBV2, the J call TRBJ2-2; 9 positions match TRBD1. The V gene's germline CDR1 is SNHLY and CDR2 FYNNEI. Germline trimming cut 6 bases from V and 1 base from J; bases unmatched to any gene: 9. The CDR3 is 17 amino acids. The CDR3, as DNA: TGTGCCAGCAGAATTTTCCCGGGACAGGGGAACACCGGGGAGCTGTTTTTT. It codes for CASRIFPGQGNTGELFF.

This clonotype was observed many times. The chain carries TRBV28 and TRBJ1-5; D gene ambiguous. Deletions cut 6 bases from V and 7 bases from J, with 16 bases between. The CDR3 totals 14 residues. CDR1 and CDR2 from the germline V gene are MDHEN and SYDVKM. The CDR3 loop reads CASSPPIDSQPQHF. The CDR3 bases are TGTGCCAGCAGCCCCCCCATCGATAGCCAGCCCCAGCATTTT.

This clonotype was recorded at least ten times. The CDR3 spells CASKGAGLEQFF. The CDR3 DNA sequence: TGTGCCAGCAAGGGAGCGGGACTCGAGCAGTTCTTC. The chain recombines TRBV28 with TRBJ2-1; 7 bases map to TRBD2. Unmatched junction bases numbered 7, after V lost 7 bases and J lost 10 bases. Germline lookup yields CDR1 MDHEN and CDR2 SYDVKM. The CDR3 spans 12 residues.

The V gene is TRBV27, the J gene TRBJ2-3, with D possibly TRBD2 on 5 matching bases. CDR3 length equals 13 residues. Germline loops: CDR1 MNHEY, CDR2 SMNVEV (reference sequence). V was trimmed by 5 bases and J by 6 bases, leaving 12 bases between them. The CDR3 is CASSLLKRDTQYF. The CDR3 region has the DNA TGTGCCAGCAGTCTACTCAAGCGGGATACGCAGTATTTT.

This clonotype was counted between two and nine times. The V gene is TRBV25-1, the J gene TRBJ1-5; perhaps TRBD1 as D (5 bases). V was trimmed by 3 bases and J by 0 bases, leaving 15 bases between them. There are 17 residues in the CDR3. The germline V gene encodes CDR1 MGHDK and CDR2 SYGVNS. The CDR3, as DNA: TGTGCCAGCAGTGAGGGTTGGGGCCCGTATAGCAATCAGCCCCAGCATTTT. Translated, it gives CASSEGWGPYSNQPQHF. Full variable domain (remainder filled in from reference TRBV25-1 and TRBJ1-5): EADIYQTPRYLVIGTGKKITLECSQTMGHDKMYWYQQDPGMELHLIHYSYGVNSTEKGDLSSESTVSRIRTEHFPLTLESARPSHTSQYLCASSEGWGPYSNQPQHFGDGTRLSIL.

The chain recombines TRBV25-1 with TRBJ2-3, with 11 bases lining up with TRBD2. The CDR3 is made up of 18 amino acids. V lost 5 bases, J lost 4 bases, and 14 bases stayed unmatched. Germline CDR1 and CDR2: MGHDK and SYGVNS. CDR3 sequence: CASSWGGSSGRHPDTQYF. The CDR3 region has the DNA TGTGCCAGCAGTTGGGGGGGGTCTAGCGGGAGGCACCCAGATACGCAGTATTTT.

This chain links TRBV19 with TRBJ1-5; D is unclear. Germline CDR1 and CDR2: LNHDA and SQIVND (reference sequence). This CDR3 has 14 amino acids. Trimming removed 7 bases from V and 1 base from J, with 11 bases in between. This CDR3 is CASTDFGSNQPQHF. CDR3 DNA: TGTGCCAGTACGGACTTTGGGAGCAATCAGCCCCAGCATTTT.

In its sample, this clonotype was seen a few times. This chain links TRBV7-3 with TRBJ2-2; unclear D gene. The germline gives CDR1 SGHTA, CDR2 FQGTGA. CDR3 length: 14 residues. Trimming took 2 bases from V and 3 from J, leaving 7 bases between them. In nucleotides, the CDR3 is TGTGCCAGCAGCTTAGATAGACACACCGGGGAGCTGTTTTTT. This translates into CASSLDRHTGELFF.

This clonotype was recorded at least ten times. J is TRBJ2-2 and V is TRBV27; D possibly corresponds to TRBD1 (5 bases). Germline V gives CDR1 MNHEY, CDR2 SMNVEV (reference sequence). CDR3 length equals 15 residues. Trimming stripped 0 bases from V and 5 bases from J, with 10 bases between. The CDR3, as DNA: TGTGCCAGCAGTTTATCACAGGATCCGACCGGGGAGCTGTTTTTT. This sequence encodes CASSLSQDPTGELFF.

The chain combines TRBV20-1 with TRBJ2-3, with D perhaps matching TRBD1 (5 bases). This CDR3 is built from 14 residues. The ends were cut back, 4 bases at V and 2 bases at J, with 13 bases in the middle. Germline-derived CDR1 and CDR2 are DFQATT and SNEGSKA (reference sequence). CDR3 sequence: CSAMSRAYTDTQYF. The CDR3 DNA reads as TGCAGTGCTATGTCCAGGGCATACACAGATACGCAGTATTTT.

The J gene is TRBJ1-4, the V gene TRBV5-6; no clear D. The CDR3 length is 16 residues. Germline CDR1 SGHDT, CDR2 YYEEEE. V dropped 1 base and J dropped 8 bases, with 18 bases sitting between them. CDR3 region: CASSLLQDPSLEKLFF. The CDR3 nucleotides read TGTGCCAGCAGCTTGCTCCAGGACCCGTCTTTGGAAAAACTGTTTTTT.

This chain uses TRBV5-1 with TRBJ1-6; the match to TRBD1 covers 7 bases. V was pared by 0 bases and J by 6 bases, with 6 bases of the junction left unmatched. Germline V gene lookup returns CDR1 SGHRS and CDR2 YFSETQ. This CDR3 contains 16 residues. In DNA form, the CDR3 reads TGCGCCAGCAGCTTGGACAGGGGAGGAAGTAATTCACCCCTCCACTTT. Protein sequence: CASSLDRGGSNSPLHF.

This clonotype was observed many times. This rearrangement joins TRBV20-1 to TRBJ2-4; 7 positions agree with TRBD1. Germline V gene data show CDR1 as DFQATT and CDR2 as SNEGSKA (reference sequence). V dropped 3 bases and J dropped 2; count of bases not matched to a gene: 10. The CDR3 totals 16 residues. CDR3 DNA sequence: TGCAGTGCTAGGAGAGCAGGGGGTACGACCAAAAACATTCAGTACTTC. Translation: CSARRAGGTTKNIQYF.

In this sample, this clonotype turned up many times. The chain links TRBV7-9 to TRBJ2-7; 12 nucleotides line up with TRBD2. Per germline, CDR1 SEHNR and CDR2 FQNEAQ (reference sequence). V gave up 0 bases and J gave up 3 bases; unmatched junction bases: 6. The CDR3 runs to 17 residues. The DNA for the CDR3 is TGTGCCAGCAGCTTAGCCCACGAACTAGCGGGGGGCTACGAGCAGTACTTC. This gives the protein CASSLAHELAGGYEQYF.

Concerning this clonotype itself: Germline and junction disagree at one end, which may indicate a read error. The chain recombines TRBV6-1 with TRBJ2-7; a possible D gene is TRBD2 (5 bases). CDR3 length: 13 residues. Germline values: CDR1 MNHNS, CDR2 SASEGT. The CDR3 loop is CASGIPGIYGQYF. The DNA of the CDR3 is TGTGCCAGCGGGATCCCGGGGATCTACGGGCAGTACTTC.